These T cell receptor beta chains were read from a single sample in a study of neurological immune-mediated disorders. One entry per CDR3 protein results from TCRdb running MiXCR on the 5' RACE reads. The repertoire holds 30,000 to 40,000 distinct CDR3 sequences, roughly 3.8% seen once, with roughly 2.2% in the top ten. The sample comprised PBMCs. These receptor sequences come from a man aged 30 to 39 with multiple sclerosis. CDR3s include the opening cysteine and the closing phenylalanine or tryptophan. A D gene is named only where the DNA matches it firmly. Expanded clones get a size class; other rows say once, few or many, or leave the size out.

j_gene	abundance	d_gene	v_gene	CDR3aa	CDR3nt
TRBJ1-1	many	-	TRBV7-6	CASSLGEVTEAFF	TGTGCCAGCAGCTTAGGGGAGGTGACTGAAGCTTTCTTT
TRBJ2-5	many	-	TRBV24-1	CATGGSEETQYF	TGTGCCACGGGGGGTAGTGAAGAGACCCAGTACTTC
TRBJ1-1	-	-	TRBV7-6	CASSSLRDTEAFF	TGTGCCAGCAGCTCCTTGCGGGACACTGAAGCTTTCTTT
TRBJ1-2	many	TRBD1	TRBV12-3/TRBV12-4	CASSLGQGNYGYTF	TGTGCCAGCAGTTTAGGACAGGGGAACTATGGCTACACCTTC
TRBJ1-6	many	-	TRBV6-5	CASSRTVNSPLHF	TGTGCCAGCAGCCGGACCGTAAATTCACCCCTCCACTTT
TRBJ2-2	many	-	TRBV12-3/TRBV12-4	CASTAFVGSNTGELFF	TGTGCCAGCACGGCCTTCGTGGGGTCGAACACCGGGGAGCTGTTTTTT
TRBJ1-1	-	-	TRBV11-3	CASRWDTGTEAFF	TGTGCCAGCAGATGGGACACGGGAACTGAAGCTTTCTTT
TRBJ1-1	many	-	TRBV29-1	CSVEDSTEAFF	TGCAGCGTTGAAGACAGCACTGAAGCTTTCTTT
TRBJ2-5	many	TRBD1	TRBV29-1	CSVGTGETQYF	TGCAGCGTCGGGACAGGAGAGACCCAGTACTTC
TRBJ2-3	many	TRBD1	TRBV7-2	CASSVAVQGDTQYF	TGTGCCAGCAGCGTAGCCGTACAGGGGGATACGCAGTATTTT